These 10 T cell receptor beta chains were all obtained from the same sample, sequenced in a study of T cells after yellow fever vaccination (dated by TCRdb to the late 2010s). The receptor library was made with 5' RACE. The sequencer listed for this sample is Illumina NovaSeq 6000. TCRdb handled the public reads itself, with Q25 trimming in fastp and clone calling in MiXCR, and kept productive beta chains. For every CDR3 protein sequence, its rows merge into one entry that carries the most common genes and DNA. In this sample the table shows a few hundred thousand distinct CDR3 sequences, roughly 8.7% of which occur a single time. The biggest ten clones account for 3% to 4% of the sample. The treatment or condition tag for this specimen amounts to: live attenuated yellow fever vaccine strain. The sample in question was CD4+ T cells sorted from PBMCs, obtained 5 days after the yellow fever booster vaccination. The receptors were gathered from a man aged 18 to 30 who received the YFV17D yellow fever vaccine.

This clonotype has ten or more counts. The chain employs TRBV29-1 and TRBJ2-5, with 8 bases aligning to TRBD2. The germline V gene encodes CDR1 SQVTM and CDR2 ANQGSEA. CDR3 length: 16 residues. The V gene end was trimmed by 7 bases and the J gene end by 5 bases; junction bases not matched to a gene: 18. For the CDR3, the DNA is TGCAGCGCCGGGCGTTCAGGGACTAGAGGGGAGGAGACCCAGTACTTC. It encodes CSAGRSGTRGEETQYF.

The V gene is TRBV3-1, the J gene TRBJ2-7; D perhaps matches TRBD2 (5 bases). The CDR3 sequence is 15 residues long. In germline, CDR1 is LGHDT, CDR2 YNNKEL (reference sequence). Trimming removed 6 bases from V and 0 bases from J, with 15 bases in between. The CDR3, as DNA: TGTGCCAGCAGTTTAGGGAGTGTGGGCTCCTACGAGCAGTACTTC. Translating gives CASSLGSVGSYEQYF.

This clonotype showed up just a few times. The chain joins TRBV7-9 to TRBJ2-4, with 7 bases matching TRBD2. V gave up 5 bases and J gave up 0 bases; unmatched junction bases: 13. CDR1 is SEHNR, CDR2 FQNEAQ, per germline (reference sequence). The CDR3 length is 18 residues. For the CDR3, the DNA is TGTGCCAGCAGCCCGAACCTAGCGGCCGAGAGAGCCAAAAACATTCAGTACTTC. Translating gives CASSPNLAAERAKNIQYF. Variable domain in full (rest from reference TRBV7-9 and TRBJ2-4): DTGVSQNPRHKITKRGQNVTFRCDPISEHNRLYWYRQTLGQGPEFLTYFQNEAQLEKSRLLSDRFSAERPKGSFSTLEIQRTEQGDSAMYLCASSPNLAAERAKNIQYFGAGTRLSVL.

This clonotype was seen only a few times. The rearrangement joins TRBV7-8 to TRBJ1-1; D is undetermined. The CDR3 extends over 16 amino acids. Trimming took off 5 bases at V and 1 base at J, with 17 bases between the two ends. Germline-derived CDR1 and CDR2 are SGHVS and FQNEAQ. The CDR3 sequence is CASSTIPGPKNTEAFF. CDR3 DNA sequence: TGTGCCAGCAGCACCATCCCCGGACCAAAGAACACTGAAGCTTTCTTT. Together with reference TRBV7-8 and TRBJ1-1, the CDR3 gives the full variable domain: GAGVSQSPRYKVAKRGQDVALRCDPISGHVSLFWYQQALGQGPEFLTYFQNEAQLDKSGLPSDRFFAERPEGSVSTLKIQRTQQEDSAVYLCASSTIPGPKNTEAFFGQGTRLTVV.

The table lists this clonotype with a few counts. The chain links TRBV30 to TRBJ1-2, with D uncertain. Germline V gene sequence: CDR1 GTSNPN, CDR2 SVGIG (reference sequence). The CDR3 consists of 12 residues. Trimming removed 4 bases from V and 4 bases from J, with 10 bases in between. CDR3 loop: CAWTGVGYGYTF. CDR3 bases: TGTGCCTGGACCGGCGTAGGCTATGGCTACACCTTC.

The rearrangement links TRBV5-1 to TRBJ2-6; D ambiguous. V lost 1 base to trimming and J lost 0 bases, with 11 bases between them. Germline V gives CDR1 SGHRS, CDR2 YFSETQ. The CDR3 contains 17 residues. CDR3 in amino acids: CASSLSTTLSGANVLTF. The CDR3 bases are TGCGCCAGCAGCTTGTCGACCACCCTCTCTGGGGCCAACGTCCTGACTTTC.

This clonotype was found a few times. J is TRBJ1-5 and V is TRBV4-1; D gene unclear. CDR1 and CDR2 from the germline V gene are MGHRA and YSYEKL. The CDR3 has 14 residues. Trimming stripped 0 bases from V and 5 bases from J, with 8 bases between. Here the CDR3 DNA reads TGCGCCAGCAGCCAAGAAAAGGGCTATCAGCCCCAGCATTTT. Translated: CASSQEKGYQPQHF.

This clonotype was seen a few times. V and J are TRBV7-9 and TRBJ1-2, with unresolved D. Trimming removed 1 base at V and 4 bases at J, with 10 bases between. The germline gives CDR1 SEHNR, CDR2 FQNEAQ (reference sequence). The CDR3 sequence is 14 residues long. This CDR3 reads CASSLDWDSYGYTF. The CDR3 DNA follows: TGTGCCAGCAGCTTAGATTGGGATTCCTATGGCTACACCTTC.

The chain uses TRBV7-2 and TRBJ2-2; 7 bases line up with TRBD1. Germline-derived CDR1 and CDR2 are SGHTA and FQGNSA. The CDR3 has 16 residues. Trimming at V came to 2 bases and at J to 0 bases, leaving 3 bases not matched to a gene. The CDR3: CASSLWGTANTGELFF. The DNA of the CDR3 is TGTGCCAGCAGCTTATGGGGGACAGCGAACACCGGGGAGCTGTTTTTT.

Only a few counts were recorded for this clonotype. This chain uses TRBV12-3 or TRBV12-4 with TRBJ2-7; 8 nucleotides agree with TRBD1. J gave up 0 bases and V 3 bases, and 4 bases lay outside the gene matches. The CDR3 totals 15 residues. CDR3: CASSLQGALSYEQYF. CDR3 DNA: TGTGCCAGCAGTTTGCAGGGGGCTCTCTCCTACGAGCAGTACTTC.